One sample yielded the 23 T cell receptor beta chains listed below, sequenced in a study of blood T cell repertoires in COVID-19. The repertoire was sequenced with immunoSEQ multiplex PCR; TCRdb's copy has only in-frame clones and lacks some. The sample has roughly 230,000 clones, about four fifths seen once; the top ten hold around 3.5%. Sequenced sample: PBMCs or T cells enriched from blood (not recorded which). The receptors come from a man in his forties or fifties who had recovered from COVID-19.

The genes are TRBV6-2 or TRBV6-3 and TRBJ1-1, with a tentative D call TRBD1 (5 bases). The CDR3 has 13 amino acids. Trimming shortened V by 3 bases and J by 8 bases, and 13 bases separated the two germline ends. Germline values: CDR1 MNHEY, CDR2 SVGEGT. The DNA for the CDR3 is TGTGCCAGCAGTTATATGGGGCAGACAGAAGCTTTCTTT. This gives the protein CASSYMGQTEAFF.

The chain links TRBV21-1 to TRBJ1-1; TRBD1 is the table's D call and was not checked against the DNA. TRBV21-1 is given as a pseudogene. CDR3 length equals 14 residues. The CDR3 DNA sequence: TGTGCCAGCAGCAAAGGACAGGGGACGACTGAAGCTTTCTTT. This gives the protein CASSKGQGTTEAFF.

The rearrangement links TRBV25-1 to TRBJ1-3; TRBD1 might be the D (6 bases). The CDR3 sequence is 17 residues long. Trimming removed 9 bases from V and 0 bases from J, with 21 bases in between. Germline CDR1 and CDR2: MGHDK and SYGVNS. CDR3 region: CASGPSTGSFSGNTIYF. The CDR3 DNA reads TGTGCCAGTGGCCCCTCCACAGGGAGCTTCTCTGGAAACACCATATATTTT. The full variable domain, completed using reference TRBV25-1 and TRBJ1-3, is EADIYQTPRYLVIGTGKKITLECSQTMGHDKMYWYQQDPGMELHLIHYSYGVNSTEKGDLSSESTVSRIRTEHFPLTLESARPSHTSQYLCASGPSTGSFSGNTIYFGEGSWLTVV.

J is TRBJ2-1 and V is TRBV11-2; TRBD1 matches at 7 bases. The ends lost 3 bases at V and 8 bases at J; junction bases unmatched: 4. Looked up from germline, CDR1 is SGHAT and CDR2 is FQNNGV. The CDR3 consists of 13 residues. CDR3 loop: CASSFRQGYEQFF. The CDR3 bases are TGTGCCAGCAGCTTTCGACAGGGTTATGAGCAGTTCTTC.

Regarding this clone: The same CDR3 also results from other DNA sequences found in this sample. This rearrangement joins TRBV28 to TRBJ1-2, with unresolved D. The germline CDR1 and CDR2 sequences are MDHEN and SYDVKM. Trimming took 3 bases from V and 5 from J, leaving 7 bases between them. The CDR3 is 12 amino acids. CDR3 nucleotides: TGTGCCAGCAGTTTGAGAGGGTATGGCTACACCTTC. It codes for CASSLRGYGYTF.

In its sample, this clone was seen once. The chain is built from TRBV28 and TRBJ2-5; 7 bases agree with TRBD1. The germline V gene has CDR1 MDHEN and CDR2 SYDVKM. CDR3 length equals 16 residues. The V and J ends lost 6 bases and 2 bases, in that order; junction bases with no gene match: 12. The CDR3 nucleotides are TGTGCCAGCAGCCCCGACAGGGTTAGGCATCAAGAGACCCAGTACTTC. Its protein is CASSPDRVRHQETQYF. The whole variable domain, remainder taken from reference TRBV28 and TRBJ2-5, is DVKVTQSSRYLVKRTGEKVFLECVQDMDHENMFWYRQDPGLGLRLIYFSYDVKMKEKGDIPEGYSVSREKKERFSLILESASTNQTSMYLCASSPDRVRHQETQYFGPGTRLLVL.

CDR3 DNA: TGTGCCAGCAGCTTAGACCCAGGGGGACTCTATGGCTACACCTTC. This gives the protein CASSLDPGGLYGYTF. The rearrangement uses TRBV7-9 and TRBJ1-2; 7 bases map to TRBD1. After removal of 1 base from V and 4 bases from J, the junction contained 6 bases not matched to a gene. There are 15 residues in the CDR3. Germline CDR1 reads SEHNR; CDR2 reads FQNEAQ (reference sequence). Supplemented by reference TRBV7-9 and TRBJ1-2, the full variable domain reads DTGVSQNPRHKITKRGQNVTFRCDPISEHNRLYWYRQTLGQGPEFLTYFQNEAQLEKSRLLSDRFSAERPKGSFSTLEIQRTEQGDSAMYLCASSLDPGGLYGYTFGSGTRLTVV.

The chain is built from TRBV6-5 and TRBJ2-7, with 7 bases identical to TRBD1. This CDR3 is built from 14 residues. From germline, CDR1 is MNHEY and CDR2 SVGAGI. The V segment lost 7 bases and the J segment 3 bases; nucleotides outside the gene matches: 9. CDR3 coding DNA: TGTGCCAGCACAATGGCGACAGGGAGCTACGAGCAGTACTTC. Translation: CASTMATGSYEQYF.

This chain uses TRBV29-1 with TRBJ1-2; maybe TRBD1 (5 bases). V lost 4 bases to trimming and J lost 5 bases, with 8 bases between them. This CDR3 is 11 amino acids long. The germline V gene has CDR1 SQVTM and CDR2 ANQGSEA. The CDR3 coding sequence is TGCAGCGTTGCTCCAGGGTATGGCTACACCTTC. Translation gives CSVAPGYGYTF.

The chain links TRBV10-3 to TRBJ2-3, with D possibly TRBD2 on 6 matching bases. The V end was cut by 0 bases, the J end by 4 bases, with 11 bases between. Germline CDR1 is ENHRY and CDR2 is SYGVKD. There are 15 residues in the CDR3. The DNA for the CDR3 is TGTGCCATCAGTGAGTCGTCGGGAGCCGCAGATACGCAGTATTTT. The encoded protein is CAISESSGAADTQYF.

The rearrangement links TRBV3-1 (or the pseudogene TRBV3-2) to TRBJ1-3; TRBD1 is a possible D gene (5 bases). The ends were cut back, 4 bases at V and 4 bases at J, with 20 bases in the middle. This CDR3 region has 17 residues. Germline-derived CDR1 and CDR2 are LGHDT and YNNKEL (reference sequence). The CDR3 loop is CASSPRAGQIKGNTIYF. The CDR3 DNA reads TGTGCCAGCAGCCCACGAGCTGGACAAATAAAAGGAAACACCATATATTTT.

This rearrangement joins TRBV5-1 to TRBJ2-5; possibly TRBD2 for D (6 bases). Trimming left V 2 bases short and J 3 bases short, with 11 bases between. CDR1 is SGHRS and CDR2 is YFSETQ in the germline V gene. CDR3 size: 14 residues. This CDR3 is CASSFDGSKETQYF. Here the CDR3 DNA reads TGCGCCAGCAGCTTCGACGGGAGCAAAGAGACCCAGTACTTC.

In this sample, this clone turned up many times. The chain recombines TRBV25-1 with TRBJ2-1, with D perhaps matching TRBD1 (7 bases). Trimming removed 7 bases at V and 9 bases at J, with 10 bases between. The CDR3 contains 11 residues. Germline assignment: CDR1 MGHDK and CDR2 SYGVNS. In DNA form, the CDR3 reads TGTGCCAGCATTCAGGGGGGTGAGCAGTTCTTC. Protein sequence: CASIQGGEQFF.

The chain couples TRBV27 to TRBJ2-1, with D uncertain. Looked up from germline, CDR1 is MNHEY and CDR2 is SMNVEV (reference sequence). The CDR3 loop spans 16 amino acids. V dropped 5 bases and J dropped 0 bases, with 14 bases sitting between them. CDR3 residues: CASSPQARSSYNEQFF. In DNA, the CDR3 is TGTGCCAGCAGTCCCCAAGCCCGGAGCTCCTACAATGAGCAGTTCTTC.

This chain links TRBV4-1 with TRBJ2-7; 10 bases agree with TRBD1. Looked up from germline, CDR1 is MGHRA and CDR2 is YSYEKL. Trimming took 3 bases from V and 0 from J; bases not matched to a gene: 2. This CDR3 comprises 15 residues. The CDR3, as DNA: TGCGCCAGCAGCCAGAGGGACAGGGGCTCCTACGAGCAGTACTTC. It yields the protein CASSQRDRGSYEQYF.

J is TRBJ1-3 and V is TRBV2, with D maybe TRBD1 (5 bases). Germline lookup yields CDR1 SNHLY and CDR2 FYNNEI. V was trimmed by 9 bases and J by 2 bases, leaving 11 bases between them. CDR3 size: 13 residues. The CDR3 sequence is CASLQETGNTIYF. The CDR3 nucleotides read TGTGCCAGTCTACAGGAGACTGGAAACACCATATATTTT. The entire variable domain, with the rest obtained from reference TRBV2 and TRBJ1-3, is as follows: EPEVTQTPSHQVTQMGQEVILRCVPISNHLYFYWYRQILGQKVEFLVSFYNNEISEKSEIFDDQFSVERPDGSNFTLKIRSTKLEDSAMYFCASLQETGNTIYFGEGSWLTVV.

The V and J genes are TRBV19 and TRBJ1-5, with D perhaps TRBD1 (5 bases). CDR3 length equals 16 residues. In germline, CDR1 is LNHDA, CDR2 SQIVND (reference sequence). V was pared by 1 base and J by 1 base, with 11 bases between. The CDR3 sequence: CASSIVGGASNQPQHF. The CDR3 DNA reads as TGTGCCAGTAGTATAGTCGGGGGTGCGAGCAATCAGCCCCAGCATTTT.

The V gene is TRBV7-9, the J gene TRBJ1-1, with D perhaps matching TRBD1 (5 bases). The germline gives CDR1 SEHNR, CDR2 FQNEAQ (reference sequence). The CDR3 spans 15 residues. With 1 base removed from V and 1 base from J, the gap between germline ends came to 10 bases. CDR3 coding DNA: TGTGCCAGCAGCTTAGGGGCAGGGTGGAACACTGAAGCTTTCTTT. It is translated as CASSLGAGWNTEAFF. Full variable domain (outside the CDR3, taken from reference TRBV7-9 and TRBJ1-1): DTGVSQNPRHKITKRGQNVTFRCDPISEHNRLYWYRQTLGQGPEFLTYFQNEAQLEKSRLLSDRFSAERPKGSFSTLEIQRTEQGDSAMYLCASSLGAGWNTEAFFGQGTRLTVV.

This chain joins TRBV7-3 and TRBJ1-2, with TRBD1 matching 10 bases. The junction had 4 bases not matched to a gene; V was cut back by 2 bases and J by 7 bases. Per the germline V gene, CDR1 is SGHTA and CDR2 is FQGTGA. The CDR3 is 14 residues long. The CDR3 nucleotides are TGTGCCAGCAGCTTACCCGGGACAGGGGTTGGCTACACCTTC. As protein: CASSLPGTGVGYTF.

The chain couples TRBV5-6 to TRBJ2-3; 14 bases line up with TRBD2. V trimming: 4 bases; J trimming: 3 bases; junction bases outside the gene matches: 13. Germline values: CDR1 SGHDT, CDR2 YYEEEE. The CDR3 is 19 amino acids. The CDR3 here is CASSVPGLAGEVKTDTQYF. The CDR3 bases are TGTGCCAGCAGCGTCCCGGGACTAGCGGGAGAGGTTAAGACAGATACGCAGTATTTT.

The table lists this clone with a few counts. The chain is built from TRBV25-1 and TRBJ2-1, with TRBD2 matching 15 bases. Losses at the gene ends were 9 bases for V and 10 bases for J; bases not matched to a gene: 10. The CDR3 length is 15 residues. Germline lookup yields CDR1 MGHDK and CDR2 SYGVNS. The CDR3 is CASAGLAGGSQEQFF. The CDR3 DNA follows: TGTGCCAGTGCAGGACTAGCGGGAGGGTCGCAGGAGCAGTTCTTC.

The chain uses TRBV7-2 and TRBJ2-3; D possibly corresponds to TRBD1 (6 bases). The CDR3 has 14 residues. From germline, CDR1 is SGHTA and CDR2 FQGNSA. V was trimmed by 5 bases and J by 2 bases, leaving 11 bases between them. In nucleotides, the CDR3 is TGTGCCAGCAGCCGGGACACAATCACAGATACGCAGTATTTT. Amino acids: CASSRDTITDTQYF. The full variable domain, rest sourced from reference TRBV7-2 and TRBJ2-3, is GAGVSQSPSNKVTEKGKDVELRCDPISGHTALYWYRQSLGQGLEFLIYFQGNSAPDKSGLPSDRFSAERTGGSVSTLTIQRTQQEDSAVYLCASSRDTITDTQYFGPGTRLTVL.

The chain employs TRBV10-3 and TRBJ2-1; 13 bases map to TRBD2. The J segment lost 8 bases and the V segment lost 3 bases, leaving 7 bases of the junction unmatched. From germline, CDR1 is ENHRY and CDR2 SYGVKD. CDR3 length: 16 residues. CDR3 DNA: TGTGCCATCAGTGACGGACTAGCGGGAGCTCGGGATGAGCAGTTCTTC. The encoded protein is CAISDGLAGARDEQFF.